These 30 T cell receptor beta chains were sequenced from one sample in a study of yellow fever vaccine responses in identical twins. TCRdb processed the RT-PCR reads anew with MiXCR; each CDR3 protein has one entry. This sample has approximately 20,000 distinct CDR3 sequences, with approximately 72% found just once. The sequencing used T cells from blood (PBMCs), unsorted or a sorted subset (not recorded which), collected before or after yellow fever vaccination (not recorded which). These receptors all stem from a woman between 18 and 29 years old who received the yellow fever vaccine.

The CDR3 DNA follows: TGCGCCAGCAGTTTTGTAGCGGGCCGTTCTAATGAGCAGTTCTTC. The encoded protein is CASSFVAGRSNEQFF. The chain has TRBV10-1 and TRBJ2-1; 7 bases line up with TRBD2. Germline V gene sequence: CDR1 WNHNN, CDR2 SYGVQD (reference sequence). This CDR3 contains 15 residues. V gave up 5 bases and J gave up 7 bases; unmatched junction bases: 11.

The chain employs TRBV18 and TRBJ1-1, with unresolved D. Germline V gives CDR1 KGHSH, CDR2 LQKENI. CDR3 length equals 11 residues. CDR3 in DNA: TGTGCATCTTCCGGGAACACTGAAGCTTTCTTT. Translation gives CASSGNTEAFF. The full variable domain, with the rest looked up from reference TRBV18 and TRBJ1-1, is NAGVMQNPRHLVRRRGQEARLRCSPMKGHSHVYWYRQLPEEGLKFMVYLQKENIIDESGMPKERFSAEFPKEGPSILRIQQVVRGDSAAYFCASSGNTEAFFGQGTRLTVV.

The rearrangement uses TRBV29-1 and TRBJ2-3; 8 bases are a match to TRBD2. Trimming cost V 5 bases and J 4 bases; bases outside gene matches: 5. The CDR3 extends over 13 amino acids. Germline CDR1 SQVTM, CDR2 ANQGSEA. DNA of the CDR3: TGCAGCGTTAGCGGGAGTGCGGCAGATACGCAGTATTTT. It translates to CSVSGSAADTQYF.

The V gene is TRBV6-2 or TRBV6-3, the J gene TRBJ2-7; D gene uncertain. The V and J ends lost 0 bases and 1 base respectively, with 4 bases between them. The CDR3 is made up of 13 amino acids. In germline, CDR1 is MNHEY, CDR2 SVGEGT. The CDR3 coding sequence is TGTGCCAGCAGTTACTCGACATCCTACGAGCAGTACGTC. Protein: CASSYSTSYEQYV.

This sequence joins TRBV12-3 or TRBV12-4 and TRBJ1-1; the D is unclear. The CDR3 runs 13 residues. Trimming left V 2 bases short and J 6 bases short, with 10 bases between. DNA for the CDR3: TGTGCCAGCAGTTTAAAGTTGGGGTCTGAAGCTTTCTTT. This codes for CASSLKLGSEAFF.

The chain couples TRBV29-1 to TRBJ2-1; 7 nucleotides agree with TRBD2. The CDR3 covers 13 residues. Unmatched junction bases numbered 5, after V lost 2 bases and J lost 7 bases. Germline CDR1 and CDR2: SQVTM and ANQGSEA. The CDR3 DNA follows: TGCAGCGTTGAATTGGGACTACCAAATGAGCAGTTCTTC. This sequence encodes CSVELGLPNEQFF.

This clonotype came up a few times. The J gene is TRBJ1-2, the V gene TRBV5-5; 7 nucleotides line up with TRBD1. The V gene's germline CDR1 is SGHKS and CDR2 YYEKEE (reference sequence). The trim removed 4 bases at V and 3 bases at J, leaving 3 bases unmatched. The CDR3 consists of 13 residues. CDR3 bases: TGTGCCAGCAGCGCTCAGGGGGACTATGGCTACACCTTC. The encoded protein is CASSAQGDYGYTF.

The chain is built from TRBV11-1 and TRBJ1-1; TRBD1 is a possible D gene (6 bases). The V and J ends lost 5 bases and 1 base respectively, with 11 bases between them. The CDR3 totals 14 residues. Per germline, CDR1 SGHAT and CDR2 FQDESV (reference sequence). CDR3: CASSPRTANTEAFF. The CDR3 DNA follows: TGTGCCAGCAGCCCGAGGACAGCGAACACTGAAGCTTTCTTT.

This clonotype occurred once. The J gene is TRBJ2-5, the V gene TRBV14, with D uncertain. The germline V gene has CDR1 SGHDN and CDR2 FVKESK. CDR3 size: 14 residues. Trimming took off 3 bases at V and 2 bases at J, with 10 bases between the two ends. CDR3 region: CASSQSLLQETQYF. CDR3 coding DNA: TGTGCCAGCAGCCAGTCTCTGCTTCAAGAGACCCAGTACTTC.

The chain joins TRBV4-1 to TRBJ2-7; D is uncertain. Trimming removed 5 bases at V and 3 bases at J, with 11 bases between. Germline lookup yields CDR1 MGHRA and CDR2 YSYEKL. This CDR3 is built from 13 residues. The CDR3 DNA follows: TGCGCCAGCAGCAAAAGAGATGACTACGAGCAGTACTTC. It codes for CASSKRDDYEQYF.

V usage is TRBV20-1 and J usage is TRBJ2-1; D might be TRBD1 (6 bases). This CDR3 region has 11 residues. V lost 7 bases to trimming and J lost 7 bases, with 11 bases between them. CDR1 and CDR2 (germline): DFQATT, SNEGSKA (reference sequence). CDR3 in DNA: TGCAGTGGGGGGCCTTCGAATGAGCAGTTCTTC. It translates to CSGGPSNEQFF.

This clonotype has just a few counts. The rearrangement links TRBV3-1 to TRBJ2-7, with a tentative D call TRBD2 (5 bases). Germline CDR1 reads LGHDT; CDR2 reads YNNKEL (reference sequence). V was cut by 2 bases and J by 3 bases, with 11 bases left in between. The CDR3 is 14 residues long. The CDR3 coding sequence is TGTGCCAGCAGCCAAATAACAGAGGGCTACGAGCAGTACTTC. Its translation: CASSQITEGYEQYF.

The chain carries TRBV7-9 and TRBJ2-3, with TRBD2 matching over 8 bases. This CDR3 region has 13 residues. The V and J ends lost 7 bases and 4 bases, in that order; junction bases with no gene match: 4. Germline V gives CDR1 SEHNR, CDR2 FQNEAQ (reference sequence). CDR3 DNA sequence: TGTGCCAGCAAACTCGGGGGGGCAGATACGCAGTATTTT. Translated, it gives CASKLGGADTQYF. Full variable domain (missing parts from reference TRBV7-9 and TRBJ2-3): DTGVSQNPRHKITKRGQNVTFRCDPISEHNRLYWYRQTLGQGPEFLTYFQNEAQLEKSRLLSDRFSAERPKGSFSTLEIQRTEQGDSAMYLCASKLGGADTQYFGPGTRLTVL.

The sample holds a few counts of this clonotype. CDR3 residues: CASYPTTHSPLHF. As DNA, the CDR3 is TGTGCCAGCTACCCTACAACCCATTCACCCCTCCACTTT. The chain joins TRBV6-1 to TRBJ1-6; D gene uncertain. The CDR3 consists of 13 residues. Germline lookup yields CDR1 MNHNS and CDR2 SASEGT. V lost 8 bases, J lost 8 bases, and 13 bases lay in between.

As DNA, the CDR3 is TGCGCCAGCAGCGGCATCTCTACCCAACAGTACTTC. Protein: CASSGISTQQYF. This chain connects TRBV5-1 to TRBJ2-7; no definite D call. The CDR3 consists of 12 residues. Germline V gene lookup returns CDR1 SGHRS and CDR2 YFSETQ. V lost 4 bases to trimming and J lost 10 bases, with 15 bases between them.

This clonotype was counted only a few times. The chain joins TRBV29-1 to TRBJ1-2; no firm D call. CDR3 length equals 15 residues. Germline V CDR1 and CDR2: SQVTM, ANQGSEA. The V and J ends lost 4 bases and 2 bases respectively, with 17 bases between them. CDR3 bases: TGCAGCGTTGGATTTGTGGGGAGAACAAACTATGGCTACACCTTC. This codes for CSVGFVGRTNYGYTF.

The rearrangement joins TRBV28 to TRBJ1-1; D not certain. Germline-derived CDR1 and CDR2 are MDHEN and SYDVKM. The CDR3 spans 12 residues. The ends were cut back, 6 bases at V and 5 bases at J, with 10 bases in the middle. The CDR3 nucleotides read TGTGCCAGCAGCAACGTCAGAACTGAAGCTTTCTTT. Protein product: CASSNVRTEAFF.

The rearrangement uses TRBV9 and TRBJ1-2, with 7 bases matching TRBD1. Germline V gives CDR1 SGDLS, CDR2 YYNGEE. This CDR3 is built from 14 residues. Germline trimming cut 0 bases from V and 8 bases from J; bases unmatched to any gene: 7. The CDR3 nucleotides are TGTGCCAGCAGCGTAGAGACAGGGAAAAACGGCTACACCTTC. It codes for CASSVETGKNGYTF.

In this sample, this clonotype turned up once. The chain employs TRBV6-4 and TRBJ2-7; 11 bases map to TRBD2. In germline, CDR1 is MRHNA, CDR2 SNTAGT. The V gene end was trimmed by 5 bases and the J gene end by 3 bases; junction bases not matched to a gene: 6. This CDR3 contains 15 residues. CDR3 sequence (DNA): TGTGCCAGCAGTACTCGGACTAGCGGGCTCTACGAGCAGTACGTC. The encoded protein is CASSTRTSGLYEQYV.

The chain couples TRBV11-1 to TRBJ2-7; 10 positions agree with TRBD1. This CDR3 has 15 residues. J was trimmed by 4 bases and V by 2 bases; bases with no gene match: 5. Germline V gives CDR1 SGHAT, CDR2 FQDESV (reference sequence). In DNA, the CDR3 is TGTGCCAGCAGCTTAATCCGGGACAGGGGATACGAGCAGTACTTC. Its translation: CASSLIRDRGYEQYF.

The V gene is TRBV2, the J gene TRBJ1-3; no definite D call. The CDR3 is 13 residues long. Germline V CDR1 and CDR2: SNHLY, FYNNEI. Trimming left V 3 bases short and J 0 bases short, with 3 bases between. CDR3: CASSEPSGNTIYF. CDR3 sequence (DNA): TGTGCCAGCAGTGAGCCCTCTGGAAACACCATATATTTT.

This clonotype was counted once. This CDR3 is CASSLDGFGYGYTF. In nucleotides, the CDR3 is TGTGCCAGCAGCTTAGATGGGTTCGGCTATGGCTACACCTTC. The chain combines TRBV7-9 with TRBJ1-2; D is uncertain. In germline, CDR1 is SEHNR, CDR2 FQNEAQ (reference sequence). The V gene lost 1 base and the J gene lost 4 bases, with 10 bases spanning the gap. The CDR3 totals 14 residues.

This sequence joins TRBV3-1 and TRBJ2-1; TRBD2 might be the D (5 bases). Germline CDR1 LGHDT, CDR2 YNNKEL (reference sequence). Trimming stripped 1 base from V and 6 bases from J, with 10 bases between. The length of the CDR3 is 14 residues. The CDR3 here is CASSQGGHVNEQFF. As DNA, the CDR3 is TGTGCCAGCAGCCAAGGCGGGCATGTCAATGAGCAGTTCTTC.

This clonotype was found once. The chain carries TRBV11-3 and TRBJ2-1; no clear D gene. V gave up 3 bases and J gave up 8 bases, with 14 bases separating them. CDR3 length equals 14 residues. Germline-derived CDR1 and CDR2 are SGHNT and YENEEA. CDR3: CASSFSWSSYEQFF. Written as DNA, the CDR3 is TGTGCCAGCAGCTTTAGCTGGAGCAGCTATGAGCAGTTCTTC.

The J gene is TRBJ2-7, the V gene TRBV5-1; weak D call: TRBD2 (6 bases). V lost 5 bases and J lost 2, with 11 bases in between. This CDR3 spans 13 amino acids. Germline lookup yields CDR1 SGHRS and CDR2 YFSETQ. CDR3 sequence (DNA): TGCGCCAGCAGTAGCGGTCGTGCCTACGAGCAGTACTTC. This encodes CASSSGRAYEQYF.

Here the CDR3 reads CSARDNSGPNEQFF. The CDR3 nucleotides read TGCAGTGCTAGGGATAATTCAGGGCCCAATGAGCAGTTCTTC. The chain has TRBV20-1 and TRBJ2-1; tentatively, D is TRBD1 (5 bases). The CDR3 length is 14 residues. CDR1 is DFQATT, CDR2 SNEGSKA, per germline (reference sequence). V dropped 3 bases and J dropped 6 bases, with 15 bases sitting between them.

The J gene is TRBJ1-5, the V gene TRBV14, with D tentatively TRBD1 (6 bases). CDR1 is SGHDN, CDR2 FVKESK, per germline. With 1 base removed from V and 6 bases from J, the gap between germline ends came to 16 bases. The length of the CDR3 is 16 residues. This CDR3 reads CASSQGSTGYFQPQHF. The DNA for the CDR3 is TGTGCCAGCAGCCAAGGGTCTACAGGGTACTTTCAGCCCCAGCATTTT.

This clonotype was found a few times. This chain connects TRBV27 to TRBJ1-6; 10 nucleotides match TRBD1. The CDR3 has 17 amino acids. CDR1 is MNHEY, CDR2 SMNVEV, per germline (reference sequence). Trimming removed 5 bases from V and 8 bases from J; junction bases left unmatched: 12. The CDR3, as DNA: TGTGCCAGCAGTGCGGCAGCCCCGGGACAGGGGTATTCACCCCTCCACTTT. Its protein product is CASSAAAPGQGYSPLHF.

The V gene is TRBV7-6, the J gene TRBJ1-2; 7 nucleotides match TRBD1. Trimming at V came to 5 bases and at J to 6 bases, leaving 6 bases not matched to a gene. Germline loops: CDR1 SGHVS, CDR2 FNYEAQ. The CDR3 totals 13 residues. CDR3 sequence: CASSPQQGNGYTF. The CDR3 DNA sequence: TGTGCCAGCAGCCCCCAACAGGGGAATGGCTACACCTTC.

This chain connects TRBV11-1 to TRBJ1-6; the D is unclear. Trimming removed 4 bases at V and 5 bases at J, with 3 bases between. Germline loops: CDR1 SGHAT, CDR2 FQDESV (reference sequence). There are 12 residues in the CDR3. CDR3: CASSSDNSPLHF. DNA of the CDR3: TGTGCCAGCAGCTCGGATAATTCACCCCTCCACTTT.